This is a list of T cell receptor beta chains from one sample in a study of spatial heterogeneity in lung cancer. TCRdb re-analysed the 5' RACE reads in MiXCR, keeping a single row per CDR3 protein. The sample yields about 100,000 distinct CDR3 sequences, 3.5% to 5% seen once. The source material was lung tumor tissue, sampled at surgery. The receptors originated from a male donor with early-stage non-small cell lung cancer. The conserved cysteine and the conserved F or W are not part of the CDR3 here. A D gene is named only where the DNA matches it firmly.

v_call d_call cdr3_aa
TRBV12-3/TRBV12-4 TRBD1 ASRQTGWEEKLF
TRBV27 TRBD1 ASSFSTGSEKLF
TRBV5-1 TRBD2 ASSSTGLAGVGTDTQY
TRBV7-9 TRBD2 ASSRSGINTGELF
TRBV28 . AGSLRGTDTQY
TRBV5-5 . ASSSQGLSNQPQH
TRBV4-2 . ASSQETGTLDTQY
TRBV5-1 TRBD2 ASTLAGGSYNEQF
TRBV7-2 . ASSLIRSALF
TRBV7-9 . ASRRDNNHYEQY
TRBV11-2 TRBD1 ASSPTGAANTGELF
TRBV7-9 TRBD2 ASSPAPGTRITRYRSGELF
TRBV5-1 TRBD2 ASSIAGAIDTQY
TRBV20-1 . SARDWPNTEAF
TRBV20-1 TRBD2 SARDPGGRVFPF
TRBV6-6 . ASSRRGESTDTQY
TRBV29-1 TRBD2 SVVHRGTSRQTQY
TRBV20-1 . SASGETNEKLF
TRBV7-9 . ASSFGGAHNEQF
TRBV7-8 . ASSLRETNNEQF
TRBV29-1 TRBD2 SVEEAGLTDTQY
TRBV28 . ASSSGHSNQPQH
TRBV10-3 TRBD2 AISETSPAGGADTQY
TRBV5-6 TRBD1 ASSWDRGRTGELF
TRBV20-1 . SVREVRGGSEKLF
TRBV5-1 . ASSLVGSSEGEQY
TRBV5-1 TRBD1 ASSLGDSQETQY
TRBV6-5 . ASSYAFIGGGSPLH
TRBV11-2 . ASSLGKGGIEKLF
TRBV28 TRBD2 ASSRAGGEDTQY
TRBV27 TRBD2 ASSFAGANTGELF
TRBV29-1 . SVELAGDAYEQY
TRBV12-5 . ASGLGLNTGELF
TRBV27 . ASFWRGSAF
TRBV28 TRBD1 ASSLPPRDRVEGYT
TRBV15 . ATSRELRPYEQY
TRBV4-1 . ASSQGPAVQTQY
TRBV10-3 . AISDPGRTNEKLF
TRBV6-5 . ASSYSSPNTGELF
TRBV5-1 TRBD1 ASSAAPGQGSGELF
TRBV6-6 . ASSFKGETQY